One sample yielded the 28 T cell receptor beta chains listed below, sequenced in a study of CD8+CD57+ T cells in acquired aplastic anemia. Patients picked for sequencing had shown CD8+CD57+ cell expansion detected by flow cytometry. The template used for profiling TCR beta VDJ and CDR3 was genomic DNA. TCRdb independently ran MiXCR on the reads; one entry per CDR3 protein. The sample holds approximately 180,000 distinct CDR3 sequences, roughly 50% seen once. Material for sequencing was sorted CD4+, CD8+, or CD8+CD57+ T cells (not recorded which) from PBMCs. Receptors were obtained from a human donor with aplastic anemia.

The table lists this clonotype with many counts. This CDR3 reads CSAIRAGLAGKGTDTQYF. The CDR3 nucleotides read TGCAGTGCTATTAGGGCAGGACTAGCGGGAAAAGGGACAGATACGCAGTATTTT. The J gene is TRBJ2-3, the V gene TRBV20-1, with TRBD2 identical over 12 bases. V lost 4 bases, J lost 3 bases, and 14 bases stayed unmatched. The CDR3 covers 18 residues. In germline, CDR1 is DFQATT, CDR2 SNEGSKA (reference sequence).

This chain links TRBV7-9 with TRBJ2-3; D unresolved. The CDR3 has 14 amino acids. The V end lost 2 bases, the J end lost 2 bases, and 8 bases lay between the germline ends. Germline V gives CDR1 SEHNR, CDR2 FQNEAQ (reference sequence). The CDR3: CASSLLGLTDTQYF. CDR3 DNA sequence: TGTGCCAGCAGCTTACTCGGCCTCACAGATACGCAGTATTTT.

This CDR3 is CASSWGPGGEQYF. CDR3 sequence (DNA): TGTGCCAGCAGTTGGGGTCCCGGAGGGGAGCAGTACTTC. V gene TRBV6-5 combines with J gene TRBJ2-7; a possible D gene is TRBD2 (6 bases). CDR1 is MNHEY, CDR2 SVGAGI, per germline. V lost 4 bases, J lost 7 bases, and 14 bases lay in between. This CDR3 is built from 13 residues.

V gene TRBV6-4 combines with J gene TRBJ2-7; a possible D gene is TRBD2 (5 bases). The germline V and J ends were trimmed by 9 bases and 4 bases, with 16 bases remaining between them. The CDR3 totals 13 residues. In germline, CDR1 is MRHNA, CDR2 SNTAGT. In DNA form, the CDR3 reads TGTGCCAGAGGTCTAGCCGTGACGTACGAGCAGTACTTC. It yields the protein CARGLAVTYEQYF.

Many counts were recorded for this clonotype. The V call is TRBV3-1, the J call TRBJ2-7, with D possibly being TRBD1 or TRBD2 (5 bases each). This CDR3 spans 15 amino acids. Germline-derived CDR1 and CDR2 are LGHDT and YNNKEL (reference sequence). The germline V and J ends were trimmed by 5 bases and 7 bases, with 21 bases remaining between them. The CDR3 DNA sequence: TGTGCCAGCAGCGAGGGTTCGCTAGCCCAGGGTGAGCAGTACTTC. This sequence encodes CASSEGSLAQGEQYF.

This chain links TRBV15 with TRBJ2-1; D is perhaps TRBD1 (6 bases). Looked up from germline, CDR1 is LNHNV and CDR2 is YYDKDF (reference sequence). The CDR3 extends over 14 amino acids. Trimming removed 3 bases from V and 4 bases from J, with 10 bases in between. The CDR3 nucleotides are TGTGCCACCAGCAGCCTACAGGGATACAATGAGCAGTTCTTC. Its protein product is CATSSLQGYNEQFF.

This clonotype was counted ten times or more. V and J are TRBV6-6 and TRBJ2-6, with D uncertain. Deletions cut 0 bases from V and 1 base from J, with 10 bases between. Germline V gene lookup returns CDR1 MNHNY and CDR2 SVGAGI (reference sequence). This CDR3 spans 17 amino acids. Written as DNA, the CDR3 is TGTGCCAGCAGTTACTCCCCTGCGGCATCTGGGGCCAACGTCCTGACTTTC. Amino acids: CASSYSPAASGANVLTF.

The V and J genes are TRBV11-2 and TRBJ2-1; weak D call: TRBD2 (5 bases). The germline CDR1 and CDR2 sequences are SGHAT and FQNNGV. The CDR3 spans 16 residues. V dropped 5 bases and J dropped 2 bases, with 16 bases sitting between them. CDR3 DNA sequence: TGTGCCAGCAGCCCTCGGGATTCGCGGACCTACAATGAGCAGTTCTTC. Residues: CASSPRDSRTYNEQFF. The full variable domain, with the rest looked up from reference TRBV11-2 and TRBJ2-1, is EAGVAQSPRYKIIEKRQSVAFWCNPISGHATLYWYQQILGQGPKLLIQFQNNGVVDDSQLPKDRFSAERLKGVDSTLKIQPAKLEDSAVYLCASSPRDSRTYNEQFFGPGTRLTVL.

This clonotype occurred once. V usage is TRBV19 and J usage is TRBJ1-1; maybe TRBD1 (5 bases). CDR1 LNHDA and CDR2 SQIVND come from the germline V gene (reference sequence). V lost 8 bases and J lost 4, with 17 bases in between. CDR3 length: 14 amino acids. The CDR3 protein is CASSSGGGATEAFF. Written as DNA, the CDR3 is TGTGCCAGTTCCTCAGGTGGCGGGGCCACTGAAGCTTTCTTT.

On this clonotype itself: This is likely a read error, given that the CDR3 carries no conserved phenylalanine or tryptophan at its end. This sequence joins TRBV11-3 and TRBJ2-1, with 9 bases that match TRBD2. Germline trimming cut 5 bases from V and 5 bases from J; bases unmatched to any gene: 4. CDR3 length: 14 amino acids. Germline CDR1 reads SGHNT; CDR2 reads YENEEA. The CDR3 sequence is CASSPWTSDNEQFL. In nucleotides, the CDR3 is TGTGCCAGCAGCCCCTGGACTAGCGACAATGAGCAGTTCCTC.

The DNA of the CDR3 is TGTGCCTGGAGTGGGCAGGGGAATGAGCAGTTCTTC. Its translation is CAWSGQGNEQFF. The chain recombines TRBV30 with TRBJ2-1, with D perhaps TRBD1 (6 bases). Germline CDR1 and CDR2: GTSNPN and SVGIG (reference sequence). This CDR3 is 12 amino acids long. Deletions cut 1 base from V and 7 bases from J, with 8 bases between.

This clonotype was recorded many times. The chain has TRBV2 and TRBJ1-6, with D hard to call. CDR3 length equals 13 residues. CDR1 is SNHLY and CDR2 is FYNNEI in the germline V gene. Trimming took off 4 bases at V and 9 bases at J, with 10 bases between the two ends. CDR3 loop: CASSVYTASPLHF. CDR3 nucleotide sequence: TGTGCCAGCAGTGTATACACCGCTTCACCCCTCCACTTT.

The chain is built from TRBV13 and TRBJ2-1; D perhaps matches TRBD2 (6 bases). V lost 5 bases and J lost 10, with 15 bases in between. Germline V CDR1 and CDR2: PRHDT, FYEKMQ (reference sequence). The CDR3 loop spans 13 amino acids. The CDR3 DNA reads as TGTGCCAGCAGCCTCGGGACTCCGGGGGAGCAGTTCTTC. Translated: CASSLGTPGEQFF.

In the case of this clonotype: The final CDR3 position lacks the conserved phenylalanine or tryptophan, pointing to a likely read error. The chain couples TRBV12-5 to TRBJ2-2; weak D call: TRBD2 (6 bases). CDR3 length equals 14 residues. Per germline, CDR1 LGHNT and CDR2 FRNRAP. Between the trimmed V and J ends, which lost 5 bases and 7 bases, there was a span of 14 bases. For the CDR3, the DNA is TGTGCTAGTGGTACGGGGGAGATAAACGGGGAGCTGTTTTTA. It specifies CASGTGEINGELFL.

This clonotype appeared a few times. The chain employs TRBV20-1 and TRBJ1-6; tentative D call: TRBD1 (5 bases). Germline CDR1 DFQATT, CDR2 SNEGSKA (reference sequence). V lost 3 bases to trimming and J lost 8 bases, with 14 bases between them. The CDR3 is 14 residues long. This CDR3 reads CSASDGLGDSPLHF. In DNA, the CDR3 is TGCAGTGCTAGTGATGGTTTGGGGGATTCACCCCTCCACTTT.

J is TRBJ2-7 and V is TRBV29-1; TRBD1 aligns across 8 bases. With 1 base clipped from V and 7 bases from J, the junction kept 6 bases outside the gene matches. The CDR3 runs 13 residues. Germline V gives CDR1 SQVTM, CDR2 ANQGSEA. CDR3 DNA: TGCAGCGTTGAAGGTCAGGGGGCAGGGGAGCAGTACTTC. Translating it yields CSVEGQGAGEQYF.

This clonotype was observed a handful of times. This may arise from a read error, as a much more abundant clone is one base away. The chain is built from TRBV7-3 and TRBJ2-5; D could derive from TRBD1 or TRBD2 (5 bases each). Germline CDR1 reads SGHTA; CDR2 reads FQGTGA. The CDR3 spans 15 residues. V shed 5 bases and J shed 3 bases, with 16 bases lying between them. The CDR3 nucleotides are TGTGCCAGCAGCCCGGGGCTAGCCACCAAAGAGACCCAGTACTTC. This sequence encodes CASSPGLATKETQYF.

A few counts support this clonotype. The chain combines TRBV10-2 with TRBJ2-3; D may match TRBD1 or TRBD2 (5 bases each). Germline V gene lookup returns CDR1 WSHSY and CDR2 SAAADI. The CDR3 covers 12 residues. V was cut by 2 bases and J by 6 bases, with 6 bases left in between. Written as DNA, the CDR3 is TGCGCCAGCAGTGAGGGGGGTGATACGCAGTATTTT. Translated: CASSEGGDTQYF.

The chain links TRBV19 to TRBJ1-2; 7 positions agree with TRBD1. V shed 5 bases and J 3 bases; nucleotides not matched to a gene: 9. Germline-derived CDR1 and CDR2 are LNHDA and SQIVND (reference sequence). CDR3 length: 15 residues. CDR3 DNA: TGTGCCAGTAGTCCCGACAGGGAATGGGACTATGGCTACACCTTC. It is translated as CASSPDREWDYGYTF.

The V call is TRBV2, the J call TRBJ1-2; the match to TRBD1 covers 11 bases. After removal of 2 bases from V and 8 bases from J, the junction contained 4 bases not matched to a gene. CDR3 length equals 14 residues. Per the germline V gene, CDR1 is SNHLY and CDR2 is FYNNEI. The CDR3: CASSERTGGKGYTF. The CDR3 coding sequence is TGTGCCAGCAGTGAAAGGACAGGGGGCAAAGGCTACACCTTC.

This CDR3 is CATSDATPGATEAFF. The CDR3 coding sequence is TGTGCCACCAGTGATGCGACTCCGGGGGCTACTGAAGCTTTCTTT. This rearrangement joins TRBV24-1 to TRBJ1-1, with a weak D call TRBD1 (6 bases). The V gene lost 3 bases and the J gene lost 5 bases, with 15 bases spanning the gap. CDR3 size: 15 residues. From germline, CDR1 is KGHDR and CDR2 SFDVKD.

Here the CDR3 DNA reads TGTGCCAGCAGTCGAGGGGTTGATGGCTACACCTTC. This encodes CASSRGVDGYTF. The gene calls are TRBV2 and TRBJ1-2, with D tentatively TRBD1 (5 bases). Trimming took off 5 bases at V and 6 bases at J, with 10 bases between the two ends. The CDR3 length is 12 residues. CDR1 is SNHLY and CDR2 is FYNNEI in the germline V gene. Variable domain in full (rest from reference TRBV2 and TRBJ1-2): EPEVTQTPSHQVTQMGQEVILRCVPISNHLYFYWYRQILGQKVEFLVSFYNNEISEKSEIFDDQFSVERPDGSNFTLKIRSTKLEDSAMYFCASSRGVDGYTFGSGTRLTVV.

Comment on this clonotype: This CDR3 is missing its conserved last phenylalanine or tryptophan, likely due to a read error. The rearrangement joins TRBV20-1 to TRBJ1-1; TRBD1 agrees at 8 bases. V dropped 4 bases and J dropped 5; count of bases not matched to a gene: 9. Germline V gene lookup returns CDR1 DFQATT and CDR2 SNEGSKA (reference sequence). The CDR3 spans 14 residues. The CDR3 bases are TGCAGTGCTACGTTAGATAACAGGGGGACTGAAGCTTTCTCT. It yields the protein CSATLDNRGTEAFS.

Points on this clonotype: No conserved phenylalanine or tryptophan is present at the end of the CDR3, so a read error is the likely explanation. CDR3 region: CATSDAWGSVSGDTQYS. The CDR3 coding sequence is TGTGCCACCAGTGACGCTTGGGGTAGCGTGAGTGGAGATACGCAGTATTCT. The rearrangement joins TRBV24-1 to TRBJ2-3; D might be TRBD2 (5 bases). Between the trimmed V and J ends, which lost 4 bases and 5 bases, there was a span of 21 bases. CDR3 length equals 17 residues. Germline values: CDR1 KGHDR, CDR2 SFDVKD.

This clonotype was picked up a small number of times. The chain joins TRBV7-9 to TRBJ2-1; possible D gene TRBD1, 5 bases. The CDR3 has 12 amino acids. The germline gives CDR1 SEHNR, CDR2 FQNEAQ (reference sequence). The ends were cut back, 5 bases at V and 6 bases at J, with 8 bases in the middle. In DNA form, the CDR3 reads TGTGCCAGCAGCATAGACAGCAATGAGCAGTTCTTC. As protein: CASSIDSNEQFF.

This clonotype was observed at least ten times. The genes are TRBV10-3 and TRBJ2-5; 7 nucleotides line up with TRBD1. Unmatched junction bases numbered 6, after V lost 0 bases and J lost 5 bases. The CDR3 spans 15 residues. Germline CDR1 reads ENHRY; CDR2 reads SYGVKD. The CDR3 region is CAISESIGGGETQYF. The CDR3 DNA is TGTGCCATCAGTGAGTCTATAGGGGGCGGTGAGACCCAGTACTTC.

This clonotype came up a few times. This is likely a read error, given that the CDR3 carries no conserved phenylalanine or tryptophan at its end. The DNA is omitted, as the CDR3 cannot be located on it reliably, and the CDR3 follows TCRdb's listing. The chain links TRBV7-3 to TRBJ2-6; the D call in the table, TRBD2, was not verified against the DNA. From germline, CDR1 is SGHTA and CDR2 FQGTGA. The CDR3 is 8 amino acids long, termini counted. CDR3 sequence reads: CASSATSG.

This clonotype was counted a few times. This sequence joins TRBV2 and TRBJ2-3; TRBD1 matches 7 bases. V lost 10 bases to trimming and J lost 2 bases; unmatched junction nucleotides: 6. This CDR3 region has 13 residues. Germline V gene lookup returns CDR1 SNHLY and CDR2 FYNNEI. CDR3 residues: CANQDRSTDTQYF. The CDR3 DNA follows: TGTGCCAACCAGGACAGGTCCACAGATACGCAGTATTTT. Supplemented by reference TRBV2 and TRBJ2-3, the full variable domain reads EPEVTQTPSHQVTQMGQEVILRCVPISNHLYFYWYRQILGQKVEFLVSFYNNEISEKSEIFDDQFSVERPDGSNFTLKIRSTKLEDSAMYFCANQDRSTDTQYFGPGTRLTVL.